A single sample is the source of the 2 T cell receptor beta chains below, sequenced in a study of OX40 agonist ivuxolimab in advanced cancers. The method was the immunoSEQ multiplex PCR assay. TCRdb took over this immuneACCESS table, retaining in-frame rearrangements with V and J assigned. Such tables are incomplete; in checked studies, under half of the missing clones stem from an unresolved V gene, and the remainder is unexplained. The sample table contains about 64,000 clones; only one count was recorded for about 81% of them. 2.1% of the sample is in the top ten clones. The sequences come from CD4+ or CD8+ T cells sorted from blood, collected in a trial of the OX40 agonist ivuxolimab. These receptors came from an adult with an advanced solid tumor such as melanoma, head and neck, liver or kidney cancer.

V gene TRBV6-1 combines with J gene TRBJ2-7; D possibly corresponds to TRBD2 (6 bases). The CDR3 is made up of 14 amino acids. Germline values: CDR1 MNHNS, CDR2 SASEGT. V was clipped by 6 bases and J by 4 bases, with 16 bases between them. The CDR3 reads CASSYGGPGYEQYF. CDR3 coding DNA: TGTGCCAGCAGCTATGGAGGGCCAGGATACGAGCAGTACTTC.

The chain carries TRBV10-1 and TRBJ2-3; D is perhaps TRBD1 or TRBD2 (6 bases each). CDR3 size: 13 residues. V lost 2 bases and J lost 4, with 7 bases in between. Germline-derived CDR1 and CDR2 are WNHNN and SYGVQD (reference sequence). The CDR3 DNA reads TGCGCCAGCAGTGAGAGGGGGGCAGATACGCAGTATTTT. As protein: CASSERGADTQYF.